These 14 T cell receptor beta chains came from one sample sequenced in a study of neurological immune-mediated disorders. One entry per CDR3 protein, called by TCRdb with MiXCR from the 5' RACE reads. The data show 87,000 or so distinct CDR3 sequences, around 3.3% seen once. The sample comprised PBMCs. These receptors came from a woman between 18 and 29 years old with multiple sclerosis.

In this sample, this clonotype turned up many times. In nucleotides, the CDR3 is TGCGCCAGCAGCCGGATTCCAATGAACACTGAAGCTTTCTTT. Protein product: CASSRIPMNTEAFF. V and J are TRBV5-1 and TRBJ1-1; D ambiguous. Germline V CDR1 and CDR2: SGHRS, YFSETQ. The V end lost 4 bases, the J end lost 0 bases, and 10 bases lay between the germline ends. This CDR3 has 14 residues.

At least ten counts were recorded for this clonotype. The V call is TRBV20-1, the J call TRBJ1-2, with D maybe TRBD1 (5 bases). V dropped 6 bases and J dropped 4 bases, with 12 bases sitting between them. The CDR3 is 12 amino acids. CDR1 is DFQATT, CDR2 SNEGSKA, per germline (reference sequence). The CDR3 is CSATGTGYGYTF. The DNA for the CDR3 is TGCAGTGCAACCGGGACGGGCTATGGCTACACCTTC.

This clonotype was seen ten or more times. The chain recombines TRBV28 with TRBJ2-7, with D possibly TRBD2 on 5 matching bases. CDR1 is MDHEN and CDR2 is SYDVKM in the germline V gene. This CDR3 is 12 amino acids long. The V end was cut by 6 bases, the J end by 3 bases, with 9 bases between. As DNA, the CDR3 is TGTGCCAGCAGACCGGGGAGCTACGAGCAGTACTTC. Amino acids: CASRPGSYEQYF.

This clonotype was picked up many times. The chain recombines TRBV7-9 with TRBJ1-1, with a tentative D call TRBD1 (5 bases). Deletions cut 4 bases from V and 4 bases from J, with 13 bases between. This CDR3 region has 14 residues. The germline V gene has CDR1 SEHNR and CDR2 FQNEAQ (reference sequence). The CDR3 sequence: CASSWGDGGTEAFF. The CDR3 coding sequence is TGTGCCAGCAGCTGGGGCGACGGTGGCACTGAAGCTTTCTTT.

This clonotype was counted many times. This chain uses TRBV9 with TRBJ2-7, with D perhaps TRBD2 (5 bases). Germline V gene data show CDR1 as SGDLS and CDR2 as YYNGEE. The CDR3 is 14 amino acids. Trimming shortened V by 3 bases and J by 2 bases, and 12 bases separated the two germline ends. In DNA, the CDR3 is TGTGCCAGCAGCGCCGGAGGAGAGACCTACGAGCAGTACTTC. Amino acid sequence: CASSAGGETYEQYF.

This clonotype was seen repeatedly, ten times or more. The chain combines TRBV5-1 with TRBJ2-7; 10 nucleotides match TRBD2. V shed 1 base, J shed 3 bases, and the junction held 4 bases outside the gene matches. CDR3 length: 15 residues. The V gene's germline CDR1 is SGHRS and CDR2 YFSETQ. The CDR3 DNA is TGCGCCAGCAGCTTGCTAGCGGGGGCAAACTACGAGCAGTACTTC. As protein: CASSLLAGANYEQYF.

There are many counts of this clonotype. The V gene is TRBV6-6, the J gene TRBJ2-1, with TRBD2 identical over 9 bases. The CDR3 runs 14 residues. Germline V gene lookup returns CDR1 MNHNY and CDR2 SVGAGI (reference sequence). Losses at the gene ends were 0 bases for V and 6 bases for J; bases not matched to a gene: 0. In nucleotides, the CDR3 is TGTGCCAGCAGTTACTCGACTAGCGGCAATGAGCAGTTCTTC. Protein sequence: CASSYSTSGNEQFF.

The rearrangement joins TRBV3-1 to TRBJ2-1, with TRBD2 matching 10 bases. The V gene end was trimmed by 5 bases and the J gene end by 10 bases; junction bases not matched to a gene: 2. This CDR3 has 12 residues. CDR1 is LGHDT, CDR2 YNNKEL, per germline (reference sequence). DNA of the CDR3: TGTGCCAGCAGCGAACTAGCGGGGGAGCAGTTCTTC. This translates into CASSELAGEQFF.

This clonotype has ten or more counts. The chain combines TRBV5-1 with TRBJ2-2; unclear D gene. The CDR3 length is 13 residues. With 4 bases removed from V and 1 base from J, the gap between germline ends came to 5 bases. In germline, CDR1 is SGHRS, CDR2 YFSETQ. The CDR3 region is CASSPQNTGELFF. The CDR3 coding sequence is TGCGCCAGCAGCCCCCAGAACACCGGGGAGCTGTTTTTT.

This clonotype has at least ten counts. V is TRBV24-1 and J is TRBJ2-5; no clear D. The CDR3 length is 11 residues. V was trimmed by 9 bases and J by 2 bases, leaving 6 bases between them. Per the germline V gene, CDR1 is KGHDR and CDR2 is SFDVKD. The CDR3 nucleotides read TGTGCCACCGAAAAGCAAGAGACCCAGTACTTC. Translating it yields CATEKQETQYF.

The CDR3 reads CASSQDARGYEQYF. CDR3 DNA sequence: TGTGCCAGCAGCCAAGACGCGCGGGGCTACGAGCAGTACTTC. The chain carries TRBV3-1 and TRBJ2-7; TRBD2 might be the D (6 bases). Germline V gives CDR1 LGHDT, CDR2 YNNKEL (reference sequence). This CDR3 is 14 amino acids long. V lost 0 bases and J 3 bases, leaving 9 bases between the germline ends.

Many counts were recorded for this clonotype. The chain has TRBV6-6 and TRBJ2-3; D is uncertain. Trimming removed 5 bases from V and 0 bases from J, with 9 bases in between. CDR1 and CDR2 from the germline V gene are MNHNY and SVGAGI (reference sequence). The CDR3 runs to 14 residues. The CDR3 DNA follows: TGTGCCAGCAGTGCAGATACTAGCACAGATACGCAGTATTTT. It yields the protein CASSADTSTDTQYF.

This clonotype was counted many times. The V call is TRBV28, the J call TRBJ2-6, with D perhaps matching TRBD2 (5 bases). The CDR3 length is 16 residues. Germline assignment: CDR1 MDHEN and CDR2 SYDVKM. The V and J ends lost 3 bases and 3 bases respectively, with 12 bases between them. CDR3: CASSFVMGSGANVLTF. The CDR3 nucleotides are TGTGCCAGCAGTTTCGTAATGGGGAGTGGGGCCAACGTCCTGACTTTC.

In its sample, this clonotype was seen many times. The rearrangement joins TRBV29-1 to TRBJ2-7, with a tentative D call TRBD2 (5 bases). Germline V gene data show CDR1 as SQVTM and CDR2 as ANQGSEA. The V end lost 4 bases, the J end lost 6 bases, and 10 bases lay between the germline ends. CDR3 length: 11 amino acids. The CDR3: CSVGTFGEQYF. The DNA for the CDR3 is TGCAGCGTTGGGACTTTCGGCGAGCAGTACTTC.